This T cell receptor beta chain is drawn from a study of T-cell reconstitution after alpha-beta-depleted transplantation in children. A library of TCRbeta sequences, prepared with unique molecular identifiers, was generated. TCRdb reprocessed the PCR reads with MiXCR, giving one entry per CDR3 protein. The sample lists roughly 200,000 distinct CDR3 sequences, approximately 9% occurring once. Trimming cost V 4 bases and J 2 bases, with 15 bases left between them. CDR1 and CDR2 from the germline V gene are MNHEY and SVGAGI. The CDR3 spans 15 residues. The clonotype originates from a human donor who donated a stem cell graft to a child with acute lymphoblastic leukemia. The chain couples TRBV6-5 to TRBJ2-7; D is perhaps TRBD1 or TRBD2 (5 bases each). Sequences were derived from PBMCs from the stem cell graft donor, sampled from the stem cell graft. For the CDR3, the DNA is TGTGCCAGCAGTTGGGACCGAACTAAAACCTACGAGCAGTACTTC. This codes for CASSWDRTKTYEQYF.